The rows below give T cell receptor beta chains drawn from one sample of a study of T cells in localized non-small cell lung cancer. Here immunoSEQ multiplex PCR was the method, and the copy in TCRdb shows in-frame clones only, minus some. The sample includes about 21,000 clones, roughly 90% of them seen just once. This specimen consisted of peripheral blood mononuclear cells, obtained before any cancer treatment. The receptors were gathered from a male donor aged 60 or over with stage II lung adenocarcinoma. CDR3s include the opening cysteine and the closing phenylalanine or tryptophan. A D gene is named only where the DNA matches it firmly. Clone size appears in some rows only: once, few, many, or a class for an expanded clone.

TRBV28,.,.,TRBJ2-7,TGTGCCACCACAGGGTACCAACCCTACGAGCAGTACTTC,CATTGYQPYEQYF
TRBV2,.,.,TRBJ1-3,TGTGCCAGCAGTGAATTTCAGGGGAAGCGAAACACCATATATTTT,CASSEFQGKRNTIYF
TRBV6-5,few,.,TRBJ1-5,TGTGCCAGCAGTTACTCTGGGGGCAATCAGCCCCAGCATTTT,CASSYSGGNQPQHF
TRBV5-5,.,TRBD1,TRBJ2-1,TGTGCCAGCAGCTTGGTTCAGGACAGGGCTTCAAAAGGGGACAATGAGCAGTTCTTC,CASSLVQDRASKGDNEQFF
TRBV28,.,.,TRBJ1-3,TGTGCCAGCAGTTTGGGTGGAAACTCTGGAAACACCATATATTTT,CASSLGGNSGNTIYF
TRBV27,few,.,TRBJ2-6,TGTGCCAGCAGTTTAGGCCCCCGTAATGGGGCCAACGTCCTGACTTTC,CASSLGPRNGANVLTF
TRBV10-3,once,TRBD1,TRBJ1-1,TGTGCCATCAGTGACCAGCACAGGGGGGCGACTGAAGCTTTCTTT,CAISDQHRGATEAFF
TRBV2,once,.,TRBJ1-1,TGTGCCAGCAGTGATCCGTACCAGCGGAGCAGCAGAGATGAAGCTTTCTTT,CASSDPYQRSSRDEAFF
TRBV28,.,TRBD1,TRBJ2-4,TGTGCCAGCAATACGGGACAGCTTTTAAACATTCAGTACTTC,CASNTGQLLNIQYF
TRBV15,.,.,TRBJ2-7,TGTGCCACCAGCAGAGATGGGACCCTGGGCTCCTACGAGCAGTACTTC,CATSRDGTLGSYEQYF
TRBV5-5,.,.,TRBJ1-2,TGTGCCAGCAGCTGGAGTGCTGGCTACACCTTC,CASSWSAGYTF
TRBV5-1,once,TRBD1,TRBJ2-7,TGCGCCAGCCGGACAGGGGGCGAATACGAGCAGTACTTC,CASRTGGEYEQYF
TRBV28,few,.,TRBJ2-6,TGTGCCAGCAACCCCTCTGGGGCCAACGTCCTGACTTTC,CASNPSGANVLTF
TRBV10-3,.,.,TRBJ1-2,TGTGCCATCAGTGAGTCGACAGCTTATGGCTACACCTTC,CAISESTAYGYTF
TRBV9,.,TRBD2,TRBJ2-7,TGTGCCAGCAGCGCATCCGGGACTAGCAGTTACGAGCAGTACTTC,CASSASGTSSYEQYF
TRBV28,.,.,TRBJ1-1,TGTGCCAGCAGCCCAGGGGTGGCCTTGAACACTGAAGCTTTCTTT,CASSPGVALNTEAFF
TRBV6-5,.,.,TRBJ2-7,TGTGCCAGCAGTTTTCTAGTGGGCTACGAGCAGTACTTC,CASSFLVGYEQYF
TRBV10-3,.,.,TRBJ2-3,TGTGCCATCAGTGATGTTGCCACTAGCACAGATACGCAGTATTTT,CAISDVATSTDTQYF
TRBV9,.,TRBD2,TRBJ2-1,TGTGCCAGCAGCGCGGGCGGGGGACCCAATGAGCAGTTCTTC,CASSAGGGPNEQFF
TRBV6-1,.,.,TRBJ2-7,TGTGCCAGCAGTGAATTCGGGGTTGTCGAGCAGTACTTC,CASSEFGVVEQYF
TRBV2,.,.,TRBJ2-2,TGTGCCAGCAGTGTGGGGGTTGGTGGCACCGGGGAGCTGTTTTTT,CASSVGVGGTGELFF
TRBV5-1,.,TRBD2,TRBJ2-3,TGCGCCAGCAGCTTGTTAACTAGCGGGTTGGGCACAGATACGCAGTATTTT,CASSLLTSGLGTDTQYF
TRBV2,few,.,TRBJ2-6,TGTGCCAGCGTGGAAGACGCTTCGGGGGCCAACGTCCTGACTTTC,CASVEDASGANVLTF
TRBV4-2,.,.,TRBJ2-1,TGTGCCAGCAGCCAAGATTGGGCGGGAGAGCAGTTCTTC,CASSQDWAGEQFF
TRBV28,.,TRBD1,TRBJ1-4,TGTGCCAGCAGTACAACAGGGGAGGGTGAAAAACTGTTTTTT,CASSTTGEGEKLFF
TRBV29-1,.,.,TRBJ1-1,TGCAGCGTTGTATTCCAGGTGGAAGCTTTCTTT,CSVVFQVEAFF
TRBV10-3,.,.,TRBJ2-3,TGTGCCATCACTGGACGGATGCTTTCAGATACGCAGTATTTT,CAITGRMLSDTQYF